This T cell receptor beta chain was captured in a study of T-cell reconstitution after alpha-beta-depleted transplantation in children (dated by TCRdb to 2016 to 2018). About the study as a whole: The study quantitatively tracked T-cell immune reconstitution after TCRalphabeta/CD19-depleted allogeneic hematopoietic cell transplantation in children using TCR repertoire profiling. Study-wide findings and limitations: In some patients, the high TCRbeta diversity seen at day 60 was put down to recipient T cells and intrathymic progenitors that had survived conditioning. Over the following months the frequencies of hyperexpanded clones went down, and after one year T-cell counts and TCRbeta diversity were mostly credited to newly produced T cells. The apparently early alphabetaT-cell count recovery about two months after transplant was reportedly dependent on only several hundred rapidly expanded clones derived from non-depleted graft cells.

Libraries were made using PCR. The listed sequencing device is Illumina HiSeq 2500. Molecular barcoding was employed in the preparation of TCR libraries, with unique molecular identifiers being used to normalize TCRbeta repertoire quantification. In-frame beta chains were kept once TCRdb had trimmed the public reads at Q25 with fastp and called clones with MiXCR. Rows are unified per CDR3 protein, each entry keeping the most common DNA and genes. The sample table holds a few hundred thousand distinct CDR3 sequences, of which around 13% were seen once. The ten largest clones represent roughly 2.3% of the sample. CDR1 and CDR2 are drawn from the germline V gene (reference sequence): DFQATT, SNEGSKA. From cysteine to phenylalanine, the CDR3 is 13 amino acids long. Just CDR3 DNA is preserved here, 39 bases in frame from base 1. Trimming accounts for 5 bases at V and 4 bases at J, while the number of junction bases matched to no gene is 3.

The sample's treatment or condition, from its label and the paper: allogeneic hematopoietic cell transplantation with graft depleted of TCRalphabeta T cells and CD19 B cells. Transplant recipients were children who received TCRalphabeta/CD19-depleted allogeneic hematopoietic cell grafts. This clonotype occurred many times. Its specific antigen is unknown. No base qualities exist here, and no much larger clone lies one base off it. The chain joins TRBV20-1 to TRBJ1-2, with TRBD1 matching 11 junction bases. Sequences were derived from PBMCs, mostly from graft donor cells, sampled 360 days after TCRalphabeta/CD19-depleted stem cell transplant. This receptor was taken from a male patient under 18 who had a stem cell transplant for acute myeloid leukemia, so the T cells may come from the graft donor. DNA sequence: TGCAGTGCTCCTGGACAGGGGGCCTATGGCTACACCTTC. This codes for CSAPGQGAYGYTF.